Detailed here is one TCR beta chain. The assay was immunoSEQ multiplex PCR, and TCRdb's table has in-frame clones only and misses some. The sample has roughly 80,000 clones, roughly 93% seen once; the top ten hold about 1.4%. This record comes from a study of human versus mouse CDR3 diversity and MHC coevolution. The CDR3 loop spans 19 amino acids. Germline V CDR1 and CDR2: SGHNT, YYREEE (reference sequence). V gave up 0 bases and J gave up 2 bases; unmatched junction bases: 9. Sorting isolated naive CD4 T cells lacking CD45RO and expressing CD62L. The chain links TRBV5-4 to TRBJ2-6, with 9 bases matching TRBD2. This TCR was recovered from a person between 25 and 75 years old in good health. The sequenced material came from naive CD4+ T cells from blood. Specified subset: CD45RO-negative CD62L-positive naive CD4 T cells. CDR3 sequence: CASSLGGAGGKAGANVLTF. The CDR3 nucleotides read TGTGCCAGCAGCTTGGGGGGTGCGGGAGGGAAAGCTGGGGCCAACGTCCTGACTTTC. The variable domain in full, with the rest retrieved from reference TRBV5-4 and TRBJ2-6, is ETGVTQSPTHLIKTRGQQVTLRCSSQSGHNTVSWYQQALGQGPQFIFQYYREEENGRGNFPPRFSGLQFPNYSSELNVNALELDDSALYLCASSLGGAGGKAGANVLTFGAGSRLTVL.